This TCR beta chain was captured in a study of blood T cell repertoires in COVID-19. Across the study: Sources were T cells, B-cell-depleted T cells, or PBMCs; the material itself was cDNA or gDNA.

Those enrolled, adults aged about 18 to 89 years, came from fewer than 25 US areas. The method was immunoSEQ multiplex PCR; TCRdb's version includes in-frame clones alone and lacks a portion of them. The sample yields fewer than 200,000 clones, 84% seen once. This clonotype was obtained from a man aged 50 to 59 who had recovered from COVID-19. Sample: PBMCs or T cells enriched from blood (not recorded which).

The CDR3 bases are TGTGCCAGCAGTTTAACCGGGACAGCCTACAATGAGCAGTTCTTC. Protein sequence: CASSLTGTAYNEQFF. The chain recombines TRBV28 with TRBJ2-1; TRBD1 aligns across 7 bases. Germline-derived CDR1 and CDR2 are MDHEN and SYDVKM. The CDR3 has 15 residues. Losses at the gene ends were 2 bases for V and 2 bases for J; bases not matched to a gene: 3.